This T cell receptor (beta chain) was sequenced in a study of cytomegalovirus exposure and HLA in healthy donors. About the research overall: From donors who were HLA-typed, an early data release held about 89 million unique TCRs. General study findings and limits: An observed cluster of highly shared sequence variants was recorded as a likely sequencing artifact. By HLA locus, TCR association rates varied in a later analysis, with DRB1 showing the most and HLA-C the fewest. According to an earlier analysis, most TCR beta V segments yielded productive rearrangements about 90% or about 30% of the time.

Remarks on this clone: Its specificity is not known.

The PCR employed 60 Vbeta primers together with 13 Jbeta primers. TCRdb's copy holds only in-frame clones and misses some; the assay was immunoSEQ multiplex PCR. The repertoire includes around 200,000 clones, 80% of them detected once, and 0.6% to 0.7% sits in the top ten. This CDR3 is built from 15 residues. The germline CDR1 and CDR2 sequences are SEHNR and FQNEAQ (reference sequence). The trim removed 1 base at V and 8 bases at J, leaving 6 bases unmatched. Specimen: PBMCs. This sequence was found in a boy aged 5-17 years in good health and CMV-seronegative. The V call is TRBV7-9, the J call TRBJ2-1; the match to TRBD1 covers 9 bases. The CDR3 spells CASSLGDRDRDEQFF. Written as DNA, the CDR3 is TGTGCCAGCAGCTTAGGGGACAGGGATAGGGATGAGCAGTTCTTC.